A selection of T cell receptor beta chains follows, all from one sample in a study of early T cells in non-severe SARS-CoV-2 infection. TCRdb independently ran MiXCR on the 5' RACE reads; one entry per CDR3 protein. The sample includes about 80,000 distinct CDR3 sequences, around 13% of them seen just once. The source material was whole blood. These receptors were taken from an adult who was a healthcare worker with PCR-confirmed SARS-CoV-2 infection or an uninfected control (not recorded which). Both conserved end residues are part of each CDR3.

J gene | V gene | CDR3 protein
TRBJ2-3 | TRBV7-2 | CASSLRGGGTDTQYF
TRBJ2-4 | TRBV3-1 | CASSYRGLSGIAKNIQYF
TRBJ2-1 | TRBV18 | CASSPIAGYEQFF
TRBJ2-1 | TRBV7-6 | CASSLKENEQFF
TRBJ2-1 | TRBV5-1 | CASSLDPTSNEQFF
TRBJ1-1 | TRBV9 | CASSVAGQWNTEAFF
TRBJ1-1 | TRBV6-5 | CASSYLSSLGGTEAFF
TRBJ2-5 | TRBV3-1 | CASSQASATKETQYF
TRBJ1-5 | TRBV9 | CASSVGINSNQPQHF
TRBJ1-1 | TRBV6-1 | CASSIDRETEAFF
TRBJ2-5 | TRBV28 | CASSANRDSQETQYF
TRBJ2-5 | TRBV5-1 | CASSSDREQETQYF
TRBJ2-7 | TRBV4-3 | CASSQQFPEGTYEQYF
TRBJ2-7 | TRBV4-3 | CASSQDSRGYEQYF
TRBJ1-1 | TRBV12-3/TRBV12-4 | CASSFGSSTEAFF
TRBJ2-2 | TRBV7-7 | CASSLTAGTNTGELFF
TRBJ2-5 | TRBV7-7 | CASSSHRGQETQYF
TRBJ2-2 | TRBV11-3 | CASSLENRAGELFF
TRBJ2-3 | TRBV6-2/TRBV6-3 | CASSYSSPDTQYF
TRBJ2-7 | TRBV11-2 | CASSGLMTYEQYF
TRBJ2-7 | TRBV30 | CAWSGNEQYF
TRBJ1-2 | TRBV18 | CASSPTRDTSNYGYTF
TRBJ2-2 | TRBV12-3/TRBV12-4 | CASSSLATGELFF
TRBJ2-7 | TRBV10-3 | CAISDVGYEQYF
TRBJ2-2 | TRBV7-9 | CASSLGGGRNTGELFF
TRBJ2-7 | TRBV6-2/TRBV6-3 | CASSLRDNVYEQYF
TRBJ1-1 | TRBV7-2 | CASSPRQGKGREAFF
TRBJ1-2 | TRBV27 | CASGTRPNYGYTF
TRBJ2-7 | TRBV29-1 | CSAGDLISYEQYF
TRBJ1-5 | TRBV20-1 | CSARQGGNQPQHF
TRBJ1-2 | TRBV9 | CASSVTTANYGYTF
TRBJ1-2 | TRBV29-1 | CSGATGRGYTF
TRBJ2-3 | TRBV10-1 | CASSTPGPTDTQYF
TRBJ1-1 | TRBV7-2 | CASSPAGTGVGNTEAFF
TRBJ2-3 | TRBV12-3/TRBV12-4 | CATGRFGTDTQYF
TRBJ2-1 | TRBV9 | CASSARRGSSGDEQFF
TRBJ2-1 | TRBV28 | CASADGNNEQFF
TRBJ1-1 | TRBV27 | CASSFHGPNTEAFF
TRBJ1-1 | TRBV20-1 | CSADLGSRNTEAFF
TRBJ2-7 | TRBV27 | CASSLAGVAYEQYF
TRBJ1-1 | TRBV27 | CASSFGSGTEAFF
TRBJ2-1 | TRBV28 | CASSSFSAREQFF
TRBJ1-1 | TRBV12-3/TRBV12-4 | CASSPRENTEAFF
TRBJ2-1 | TRBV7-9 | CASRASGEQFF
TRBJ2-7 | TRBV7-2 | CASSPPQAGGAYEQYF